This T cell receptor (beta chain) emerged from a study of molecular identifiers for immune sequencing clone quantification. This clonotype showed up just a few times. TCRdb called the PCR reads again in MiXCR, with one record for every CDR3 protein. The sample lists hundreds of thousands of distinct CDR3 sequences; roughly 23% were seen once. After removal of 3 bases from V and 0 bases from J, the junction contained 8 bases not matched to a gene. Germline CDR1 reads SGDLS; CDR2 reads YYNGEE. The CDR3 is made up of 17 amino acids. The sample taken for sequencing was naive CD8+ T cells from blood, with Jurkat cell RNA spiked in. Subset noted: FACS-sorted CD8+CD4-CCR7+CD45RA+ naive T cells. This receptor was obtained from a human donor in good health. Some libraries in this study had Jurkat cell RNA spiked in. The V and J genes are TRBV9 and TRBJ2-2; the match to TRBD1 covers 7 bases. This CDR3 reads CASSANPGQTNTGELFF. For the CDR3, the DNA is TGTGCCAGCAGCGCGAACCCGGGACAGACGAACACCGGGGAGCTGTTTTTT.